The 6 T cell receptor beta chains presented below share a single source sample, sequenced in a study of shared clonotypes between healthy human individuals. The method was immunoSEQ multiplex PCR; TCRdb's version includes in-frame clones alone and lacks a portion of them. Here the sample spans fewer than 1.6 million clones, 98% being singletons. Sequencing was carried out using naive CD4+ T cells sorted from blood. Subset indicated: CD45RA+ positively selected. These receptors all stem from a man younger than 45 in good health.

The chain recombines TRBV7-9 with TRBJ2-7; D might be TRBD1 or TRBD2, each matching 5 bases. V was shortened by 0 bases and J by 4 bases, with 10 bases between the two germline ends. Germline V gene lookup returns CDR1 SEHNR and CDR2 FQNEAQ (reference sequence). This CDR3 has 14 amino acids. CDR3 sequence reads: CASSLAPREYEQYF. The CDR3 coding sequence is TGTGCCAGCAGCTTAGCCCCCAGGGAGTACGAGCAGTACTTC. Supplemented by reference TRBV7-9 and TRBJ2-7, the full variable domain reads DTGVSQNPRHKITKRGQNVTFRCDPISEHNRLYWYRQTLGQGPEFLTYFQNEAQLEKSRLLSDRFSAERPKGSFSTLEIQRTEQGDSAMYLCASSLAPREYEQYFGPGTRLTVT.

This chain connects TRBV19 to TRBJ2-7; 9 bases align to TRBD2. The ends lost 5 bases at V and 0 bases at J; junction bases unmatched: 11. Germline V gene sequence: CDR1 LNHDA, CDR2 SQIVND (reference sequence). The CDR3 spans 17 residues. CDR3 DNA: TGTGCCAGTAGTCCTCGGCCTAGCGGGACCCACTCCTACGAGCAGTACTTC. Protein sequence: CASSPRPSGTHSYEQYF.

The gene calls are TRBV10-3 and TRBJ2-7; D not resolved. Per germline, CDR1 ENHRY and CDR2 SYGVKD. The CDR3 consists of 12 residues. The V gene lost 4 bases and the J gene lost 6 bases, with 10 bases spanning the gap. This CDR3 reads CAISVLDGEQYF. CDR3 coding DNA: TGTGCCATCAGTGTTTTGGATGGCGAGCAGTACTTC.

V and J are TRBV11-2 and TRBJ1-3, with TRBD1 as a possible D gene (6 bases). V was pared by 3 bases and J by 0 bases, with 12 bases between. From germline, CDR1 is SGHAT and CDR2 FQNNGV. This CDR3 comprises 16 residues. The CDR3 reads CASSLKPQGSGNTIYF. The CDR3 nucleotides read TGTGCCAGCAGCTTGAAACCACAGGGCTCTGGAAACACCATATATTTT.

The CDR3 region is CATSRPRGPSYEQYF. CDR3 bases: TGTGCCACCAGCAGACCCCGGGGACCGTCCTACGAGCAGTACTTC. The chain employs TRBV15 and TRBJ2-7, with D possibly being TRBD1 or TRBD2 (5 bases each). This CDR3 has 15 residues. The V and J ends lost 2 bases and 1 base respectively, with 12 bases between them. Per germline, CDR1 LNHNV and CDR2 YYDKDF (reference sequence).

The chain is built from TRBV6-1 and TRBJ2-7; D remains unclear. Trimming removed 5 bases from V and 6 bases from J, with 17 bases in between. CDR3 length: 14 amino acids. Germline CDR1 is MNHNS and CDR2 is SASEGT. The CDR3 here is CASSQLLGIFEQYF. CDR3 bases: TGTGCCAGCAGTCAGCTGTTGGGGATCTTCGAGCAGTACTTC.